This is a list of T cell receptor beta chains from one sample in a study of blood T cell repertoires in COVID-19. The assay was immunoSEQ multiplex PCR, and TCRdb's table has in-frame clones only and misses some. The top ten hold roughly 5% of the sample, which has 230,000 or so clones, roughly 80% seen once. The sequencing sample was made of peripheral blood. The receptors were gathered from a human donor in a cohort sampled during active COVID-19. CDR3s leave out the opening cysteine and the closing phenylalanine or tryptophan.

TRBJ1-1	TRBV4-1	ASSQGSRNTEAF
TRBJ2-7	TRBV5-1	ASSLVASGSYEQY
TRBJ2-5	TRBV6-2/TRBV6-3	ASSYSAGGFVAQY
TRBJ2-3	TRBV27	ASIWGLAADTQY
TRBJ1-1	TRBV4-3	ASRGQGLATEAF
TRBJ1-6	TRBV13	ASSLGPGAYNSPLH
TRBJ1-2	TRBV30	AWNGNGIGYT
TRBJ2-1	TRBV27	ASSPRTSVEDEQF
TRBJ2-7	TRBV5-6	ASSLAGQGNNEQY
TRBJ2-7	TRBV7-2	ASSSRRGYEQY
TRBJ2-7	TRBV30	AWSRGTGNEQY
TRBJ1-1	TRBV7-8	ASSPRWLNTEAF
TRBJ1-2	TRBV23-1	ASSPGTGVWVYGYT
TRBJ2-7	TRBV2	ASSEASHRDSSYEQY